This T cell receptor (beta chain) stems from a study of cytomegalovirus exposure and HLA in healthy donors. Study summary: An early data release held some 85 million unique TCRs from HLA-typed donors. Study-wide points: In a later analysis, several top co-occurrence clusters appeared linked to parvovirus B19, influenza, CMV and Epstein-Barr virus.

Details on this clone: Its antigen is not identified.

The CDR3 is 16 residues long. Germline V gene sequence: CDR1 SGDLS, CDR2 YYNGEE. Trimming removed 3 bases from V and 4 bases from J; junction bases left unmatched: 6. At sampling all donors were nominally healthy, likely with unrecorded immune exposures. PCR involved 60 Vbeta and 13 Jbeta primers. Per the original data handling: In a later analysis, the count reached 82 million or so unique TCR beta chains, with around 10 million shared. Data came from immunoSEQ multiplex PCR; TCRdb stores just in-frame clones and leaves some out. That table supplies the V and J calls and clone size; D and trimming were determined from the DNA. The sample includes roughly 50,000 clones, around 82% seen only once; the top ten take 3% to 3.5%.

This chain links TRBV9 with TRBJ2-6; 8 bases line up with TRBD2. The sequence was obtained from a woman younger than 35 in good health and CMV-seronegative. The specimen was PBMCs. In DNA form, the CDR3 reads TGTGCCAGCAGCGCCGGGGGGGCGTGGGGGGCCAACGTCCTGACTTTC. It is translated as CASSAGGAWGANVLTF.